This TCR beta chain comes out of a study of blood T cell repertoires in COVID-19. With V trimmed by 4 bases and J by 6 bases, 5 bases remained unmatched. This CDR3 spans 15 amino acids. Germline CDR1 SNHLY, CDR2 FYNNEI. Enrolled through a virtual design, the participants were between 18 and 89 years of age and came from 24 US areas. This table comes from immunoSEQ multiplex PCR, and its TCRdb copy is limited to in-frame clones, with some not included. The table has 490,000 or so clones, less than 90% seen once. The receptor was isolated from a woman aged 55-70 years who had recovered from COVID-19. The sample was PBMCs or T cells enriched from blood (not recorded which). The chain employs TRBV2 and TRBJ2-1; 11 bases match TRBD2. The CDR3 loop reads CASSGSSGGTNEQFF. CDR3 coding DNA: TGTGCCAGCAGTGGTTCTAGCGGGGGGACCAATGAGCAGTTCTTC.